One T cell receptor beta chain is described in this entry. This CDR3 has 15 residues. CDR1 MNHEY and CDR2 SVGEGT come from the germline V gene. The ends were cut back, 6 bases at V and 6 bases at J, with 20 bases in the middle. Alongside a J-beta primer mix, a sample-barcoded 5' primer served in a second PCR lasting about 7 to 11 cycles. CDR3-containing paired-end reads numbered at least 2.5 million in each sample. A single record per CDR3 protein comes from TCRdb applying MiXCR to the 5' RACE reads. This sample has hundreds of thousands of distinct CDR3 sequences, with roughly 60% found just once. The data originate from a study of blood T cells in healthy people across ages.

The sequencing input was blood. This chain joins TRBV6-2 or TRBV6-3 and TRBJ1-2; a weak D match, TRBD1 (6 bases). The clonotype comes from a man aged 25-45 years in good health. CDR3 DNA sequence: TGTGCCAGCAGAGTTTTTACGGGGGCGCGAGATGGCTACACCTTC. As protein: CASRVFTGARDGYTF.